This TCR beta chain was profiled in a study of vaccination and CD4 T cells after COVID-19. This clonotype was counted between two and nine times. Its antigen is undetermined. Sequenced with the Oncomine TCR Beta short-read assay was DNA taken from cultured CD4+ T cells. TCRdb redid the calling of the PCR reads with MiXCR, one entry per CDR3 protein. Found here are more than 13,000 distinct CDR3 sequences, 40% to 65% of them singletons; the top ten hold roughly a tenth. This CDR3 region has 15 residues. Germline V CDR1 and CDR2: KGHDR, SFDVKD. J lost 0 bases, V lost 9 bases, and 8 bases had no gene match. Treatment here: 10-day PBMC culture with coronavirus spike peptide pools or control peptides (ViraFEST assay).

The rearrangement links TRBV24-1 to TRBJ2-3; TRBD2 matches 7 bases. Material: CD4+ T cells from blood, cultured in vitro. The source of this sequence is a human donor who had recovered from COVID-19. The DNA for the CDR3 is TGTGCCACCTCCGATGCGGGAGTGAGCACAGATACGCAGTATTTT. It encodes CATSDAGVSTDTQYF.